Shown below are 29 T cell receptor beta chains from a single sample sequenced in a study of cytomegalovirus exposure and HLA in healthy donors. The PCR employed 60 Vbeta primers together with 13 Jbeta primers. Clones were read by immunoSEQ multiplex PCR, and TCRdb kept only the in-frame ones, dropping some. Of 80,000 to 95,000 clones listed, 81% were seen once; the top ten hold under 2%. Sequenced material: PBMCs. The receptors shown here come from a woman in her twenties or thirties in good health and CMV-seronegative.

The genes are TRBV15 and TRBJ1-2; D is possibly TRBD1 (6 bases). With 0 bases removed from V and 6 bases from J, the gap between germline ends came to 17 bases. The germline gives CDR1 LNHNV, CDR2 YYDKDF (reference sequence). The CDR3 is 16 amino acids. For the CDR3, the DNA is TGTGCCACCAGCAGAGAGTTGAGGGGGTTCACGGATGGCTACACCTTC. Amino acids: CATSRELRGFTDGYTF.

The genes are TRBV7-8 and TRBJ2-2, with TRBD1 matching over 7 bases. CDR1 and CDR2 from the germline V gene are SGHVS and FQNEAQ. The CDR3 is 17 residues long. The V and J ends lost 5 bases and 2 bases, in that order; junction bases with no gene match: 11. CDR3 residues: CASSPPPTGLNTGELFF. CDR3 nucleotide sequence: TGTGCCAGCAGCCCCCCCCCGACAGGGCTAAACACCGGGGAGCTGTTTTTT. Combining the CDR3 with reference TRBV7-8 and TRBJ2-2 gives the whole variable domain GAGVSQSPRYKVAKRGQDVALRCDPISGHVSLFWYQQALGQGPEFLTYFQNEAQLDKSGLPSDRFFAERPEGSVSTLKIQRTQQEDSAVYLCASSPPPTGLNTGELFFGEGSRLTVL.

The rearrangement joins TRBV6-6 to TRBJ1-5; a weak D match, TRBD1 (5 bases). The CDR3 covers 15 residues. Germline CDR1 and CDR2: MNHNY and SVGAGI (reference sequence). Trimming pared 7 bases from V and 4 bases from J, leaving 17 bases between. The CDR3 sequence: CASIPGGGSNQPQHF. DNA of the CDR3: TGTGCCAGCATCCCAGGCGGGGGAAGTAATCAGCCCCAGCATTTT.

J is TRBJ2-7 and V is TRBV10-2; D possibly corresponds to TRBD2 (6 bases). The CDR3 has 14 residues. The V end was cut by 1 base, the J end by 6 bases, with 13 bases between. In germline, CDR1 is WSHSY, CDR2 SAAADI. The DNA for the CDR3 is TGCGCCAGCAGTGAGTTATGGGACTCCGGCGAGCAGTACTTC. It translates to CASSELWDSGEQYF.

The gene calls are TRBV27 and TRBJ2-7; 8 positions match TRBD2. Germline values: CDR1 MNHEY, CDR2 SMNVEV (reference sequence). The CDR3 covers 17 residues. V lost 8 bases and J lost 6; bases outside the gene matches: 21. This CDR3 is CASLGGRNGRVPGEQYF. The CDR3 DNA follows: TGTGCCAGCCTCGGGGGAAGAAACGGGAGGGTTCCGGGCGAGCAGTACTTC.

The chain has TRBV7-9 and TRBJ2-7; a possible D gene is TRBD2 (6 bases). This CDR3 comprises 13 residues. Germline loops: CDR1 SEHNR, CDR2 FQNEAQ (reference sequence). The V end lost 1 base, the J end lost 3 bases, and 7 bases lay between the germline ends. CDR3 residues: CASSLGRDYEQYF. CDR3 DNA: TGTGCCAGCAGCTTAGGGCGGGACTACGAGCAGTACTTC.

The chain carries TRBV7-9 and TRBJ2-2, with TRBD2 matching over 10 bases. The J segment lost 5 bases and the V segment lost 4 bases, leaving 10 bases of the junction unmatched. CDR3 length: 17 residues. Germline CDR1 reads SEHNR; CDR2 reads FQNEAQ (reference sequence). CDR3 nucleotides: TGTGCCAGCAGCTCCATCCCCCCGGGACTAGCGACCGGGGAGCTGTTTTTT. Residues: CASSSIPPGLATGELFF.

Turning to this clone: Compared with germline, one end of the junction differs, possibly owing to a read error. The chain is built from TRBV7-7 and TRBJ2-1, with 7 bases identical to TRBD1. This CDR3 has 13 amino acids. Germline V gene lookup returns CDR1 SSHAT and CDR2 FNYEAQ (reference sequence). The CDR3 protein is CASSWDSYNEQFF. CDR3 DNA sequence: TGTGCTAGCAGCTGGGACAGTTACAATGAGCAGTTCTTC.

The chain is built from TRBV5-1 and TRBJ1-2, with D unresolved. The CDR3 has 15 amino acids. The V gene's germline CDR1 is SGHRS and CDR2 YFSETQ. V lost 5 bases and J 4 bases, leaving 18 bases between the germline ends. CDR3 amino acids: CASREGPGPLYGYTF. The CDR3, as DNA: TGCGCCAGCAGGGAGGGTCCGGGCCCTCTCTATGGCTACACCTTC.

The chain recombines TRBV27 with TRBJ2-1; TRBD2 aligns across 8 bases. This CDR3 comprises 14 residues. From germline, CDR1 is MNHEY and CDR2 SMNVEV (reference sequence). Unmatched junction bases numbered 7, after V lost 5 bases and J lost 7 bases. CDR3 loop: CASSGGTRYNEQFF. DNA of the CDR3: TGTGCCAGCAGTGGCGGGACTAGATATAATGAGCAGTTCTTC.

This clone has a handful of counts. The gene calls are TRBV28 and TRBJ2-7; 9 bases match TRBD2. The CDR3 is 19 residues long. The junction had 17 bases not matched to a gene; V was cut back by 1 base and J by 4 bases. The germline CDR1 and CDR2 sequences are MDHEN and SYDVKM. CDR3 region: CASSLSPFGGRVGYYEQYF. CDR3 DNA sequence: TGTGCCAGCAGTTTATCCCCTTTCGGCGGGAGGGTAGGCTATTACGAGCAGTACTTC.

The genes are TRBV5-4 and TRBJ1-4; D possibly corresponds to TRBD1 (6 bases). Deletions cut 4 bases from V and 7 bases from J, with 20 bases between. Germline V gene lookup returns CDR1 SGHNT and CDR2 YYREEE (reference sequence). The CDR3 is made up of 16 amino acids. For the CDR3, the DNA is TGTGCCAGCAGCCCCGAGGGGGGGGCCATTTCTGAAAAACTGTTTTTT. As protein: CASSPEGGAISEKLFF.

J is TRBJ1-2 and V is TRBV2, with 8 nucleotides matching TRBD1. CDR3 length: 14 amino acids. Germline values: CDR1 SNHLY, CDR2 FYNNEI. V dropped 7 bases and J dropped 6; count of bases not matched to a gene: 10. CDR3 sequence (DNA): TGTGCCAGCAAATCTACAGGGGGTGGGCATGGCTACACCTTC. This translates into CASKSTGGGHGYTF.

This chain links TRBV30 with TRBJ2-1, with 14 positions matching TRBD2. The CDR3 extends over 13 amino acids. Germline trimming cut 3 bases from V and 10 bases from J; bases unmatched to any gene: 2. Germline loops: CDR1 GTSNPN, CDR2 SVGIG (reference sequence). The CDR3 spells CAWRGLAGAEQFF. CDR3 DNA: TGTGCCTGGAGGGGACTAGCGGGAGCGGAGCAGTTCTTC.

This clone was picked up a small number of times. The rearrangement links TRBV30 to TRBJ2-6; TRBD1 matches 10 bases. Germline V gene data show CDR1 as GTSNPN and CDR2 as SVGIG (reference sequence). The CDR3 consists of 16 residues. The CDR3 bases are TGTGCTCGCGGAGGGACAGGGGTCTCTGGGGCCAACGTCCTGACTTTC. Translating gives CARGGTGVSGANVLTF.

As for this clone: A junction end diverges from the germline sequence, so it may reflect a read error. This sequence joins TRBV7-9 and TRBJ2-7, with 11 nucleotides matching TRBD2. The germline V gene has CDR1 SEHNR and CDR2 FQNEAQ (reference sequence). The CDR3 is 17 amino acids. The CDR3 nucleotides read TGTTCCAGCAGCCCCCGACTAGCGGGGACCCCTCATTACGAGCAGTACTTC. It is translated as CSSSPRLAGTPHYEQYF.

CDR3: CASSLSGQVNTGELFF. The CDR3 coding sequence is TGTGCCAGCAGTTTATCGGGGCAGGTCAACACCGGGGAGCTGTTTTTT. The chain joins TRBV27 to TRBJ2-2, with D tentatively TRBD1 (5 bases). The CDR3 has 16 amino acids. V was cut by 0 bases and J by 2 bases, with 10 bases left in between. CDR1 is MNHEY, CDR2 SMNVEV, per germline (reference sequence).

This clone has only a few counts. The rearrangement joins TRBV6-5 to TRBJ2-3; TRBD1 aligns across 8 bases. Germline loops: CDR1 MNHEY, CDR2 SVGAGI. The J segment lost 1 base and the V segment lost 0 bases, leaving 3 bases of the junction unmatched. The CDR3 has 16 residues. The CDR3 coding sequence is TGTGCCAGCAGTTACTCTCCGGGACAGGGCACAGATACGCAGTATTTT. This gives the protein CASSYSPGQGTDTQYF.

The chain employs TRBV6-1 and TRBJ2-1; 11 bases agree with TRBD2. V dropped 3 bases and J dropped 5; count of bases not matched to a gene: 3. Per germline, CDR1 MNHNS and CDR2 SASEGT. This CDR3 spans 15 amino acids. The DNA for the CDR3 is TGTGCCAGCAGTGATGGACTAGCGGGTAACAATGAGCAGTTCTTC. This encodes CASSDGLAGNNEQFF.

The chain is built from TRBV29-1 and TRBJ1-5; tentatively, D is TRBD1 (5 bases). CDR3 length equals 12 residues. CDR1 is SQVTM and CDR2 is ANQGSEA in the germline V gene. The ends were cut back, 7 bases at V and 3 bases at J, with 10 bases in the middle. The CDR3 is CSADGANQPQHF. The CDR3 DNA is TGCAGCGCCGATGGGGCCAATCAGCCCCAGCATTTT.

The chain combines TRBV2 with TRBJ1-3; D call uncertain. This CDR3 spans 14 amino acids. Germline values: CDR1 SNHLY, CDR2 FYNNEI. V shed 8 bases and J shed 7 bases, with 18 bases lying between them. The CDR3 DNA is TGTGCCAGCCGTAACACGGCTGGAGGGAACACCATATATTTT. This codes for CASRNTAGGNTIYF.

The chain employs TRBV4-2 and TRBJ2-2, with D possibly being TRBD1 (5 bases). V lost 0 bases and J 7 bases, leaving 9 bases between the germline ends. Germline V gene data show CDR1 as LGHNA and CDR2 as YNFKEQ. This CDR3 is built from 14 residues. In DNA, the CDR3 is TGTGCCAGCAGCCAAGACCCTCAGGGCGGGGAGCTGTTTTTT. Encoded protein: CASSQDPQGGELFF.

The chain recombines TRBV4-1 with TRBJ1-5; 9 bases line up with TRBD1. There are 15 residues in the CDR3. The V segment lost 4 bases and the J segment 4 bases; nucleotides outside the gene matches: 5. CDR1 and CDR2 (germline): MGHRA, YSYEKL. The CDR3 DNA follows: TGCGCCAGCAGCCCACAGGGGGCGGAGAATCAGCCCCAGCATTTT. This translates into CASSPQGAENQPQHF.

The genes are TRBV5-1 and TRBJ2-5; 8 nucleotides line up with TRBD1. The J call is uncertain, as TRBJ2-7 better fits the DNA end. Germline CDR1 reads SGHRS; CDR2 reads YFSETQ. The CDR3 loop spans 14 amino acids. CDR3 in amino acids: CASSSGQGMGEQYF. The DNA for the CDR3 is TGCGCCAGCAGCTCCGGACAGGGAATGGGCGAGCAGTACTTC.

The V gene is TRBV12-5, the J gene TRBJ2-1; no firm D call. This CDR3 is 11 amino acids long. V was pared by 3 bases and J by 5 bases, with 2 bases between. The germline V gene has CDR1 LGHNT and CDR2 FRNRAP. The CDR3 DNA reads TGTGCTAGTGGTTTCGACAATGAGCAGTTCTTC. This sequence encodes CASGFDNEQFF.

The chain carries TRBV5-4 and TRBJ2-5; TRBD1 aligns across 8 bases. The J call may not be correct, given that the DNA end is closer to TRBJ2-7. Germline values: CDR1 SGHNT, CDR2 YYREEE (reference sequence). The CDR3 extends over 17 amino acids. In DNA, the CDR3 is TGTGCCAGCAGCCCGCAAAATCCGACAGGGGATGACTACGAGCAGTACTTC. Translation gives CASSPQNPTGDDYEQYF.

CDR3 DNA: TGTGCCAGCTCCCCGGGACAGGGTGGCGTGGTGGCCTACGAGCAGTACTTC. The encoded protein is CASSPGQGGVVAYEQYF. This chain links TRBV5-4 with TRBJ2-7, with 9 bases aligning to TRBD1. Germline assignment: CDR1 SGHNT and CDR2 YYREEE (reference sequence). The junction had 16 bases not matched to a gene; V was cut back by 7 bases and J by 2 bases. The CDR3 spans 17 residues.

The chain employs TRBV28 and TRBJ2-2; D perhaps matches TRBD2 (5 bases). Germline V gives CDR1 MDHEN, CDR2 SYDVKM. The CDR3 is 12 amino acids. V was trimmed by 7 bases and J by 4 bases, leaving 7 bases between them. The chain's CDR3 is CASMAGTGELFF. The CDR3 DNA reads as TGTGCCAGCATGGCGGGCACCGGGGAGCTGTTTTTT.

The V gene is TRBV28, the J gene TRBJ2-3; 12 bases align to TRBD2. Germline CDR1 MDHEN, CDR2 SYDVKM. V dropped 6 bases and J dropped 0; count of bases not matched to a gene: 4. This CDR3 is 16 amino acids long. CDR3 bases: TGTGCCAGCAGGCCTCTAGCGGGAGGGAGCACAGATACGCAGTATTTT. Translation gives CASRPLAGGSTDTQYF.